The 27 T cell receptor beta chains presented below share a single source sample, sequenced in a study of blood T cells in healthy people across ages. A second about 7 to 11 cycle PCR used barcoded and J-beta primers. TCRdb reprocessed the 5' RACE reads with MiXCR, giving one entry per CDR3 protein. The table has around 1,000,000 distinct CDR3 sequences, around 25% seen once. The same data also contributed to another study, on T cells of mothers and their children.

Sample: blood. Source of these receptors: a girl aged 2 to 9 in good health.

The sample holds a few counts of this clonotype. The chain joins TRBV28 to TRBJ2-3; D is perhaps TRBD1 (5 bases). Germline CDR1 is MDHEN and CDR2 is SYDVKM. The CDR3 spans 16 residues. Between the trimmed V and J ends, which lost 6 bases and 0 bases, there was a span of 16 bases. CDR3 in DNA: TGTGCCAGCAGCTATCGACAGTTTTACAGCACAGATACGCAGTATTTT. Protein: CASSYRQFYSTDTQYF.

The rearrangement links TRBV6-1 to TRBJ1-1; D is undetermined. The CDR3 runs 13 residues. Germline loops: CDR1 MNHNS, CDR2 SASEGT. Trimming cost V 0 bases and J 5 bases, with 7 bases left between them. CDR3 amino acids: CASSEAVETEAFF. CDR3 bases: TGTGCCAGCAGTGAAGCGGTCGAGACTGAAGCTTTCTTT.

This clonotype was picked up a small number of times. The chain is built from TRBV29-1 and TRBJ1-4; tentative D call: TRBD1 (5 bases). Germline-derived CDR1 and CDR2 are SQVTM and ANQGSEA. The CDR3 is made up of 13 amino acids. V gave up 5 bases and J gave up 3 bases, with 10 bases separating them. The CDR3 loop reads CSVNGAANEKLFF. The CDR3 bases are TGCAGCGTTAACGGGGCCGCTAATGAAAAACTGTTTTTT.

The rearrangement links TRBV7-6 to TRBJ2-5, with 12 bases lining up with TRBD2. Germline lookup yields CDR1 SGHVS and CDR2 FNYEAQ. The CDR3 is 17 residues long. After removal of 0 bases from V and 2 bases from J, the junction contained 4 bases not matched to a gene. The CDR3 nucleotides read TGTGCCAGCAGCTTAGCCTCTCTAGCGGGGGGGCAAGAGACCCAGTACTTC. This gives the protein CASSLASLAGGQETQYF.

This clonotype occurred a few times. The V gene is TRBV4-1, the J gene TRBJ2-7; D unresolved. Germline loops: CDR1 MGHRA, CDR2 YSYEKL. The CDR3 runs to 13 residues. Trimming left V 5 bases short and J 3 bases short, with 11 bases between. In nucleotides, the CDR3 is TGCGCCAGCAGCGAAGCAACTTTCTACGAGCAGTACTTC. It codes for CASSEATFYEQYF.

V gene TRBV25-1 combines with J gene TRBJ2-1, with 11 bases aligning to TRBD2. Trimming removed 3 bases from V and 15 bases from J; junction bases left unmatched: 13. The germline V gene encodes CDR1 MGHDK and CDR2 SYGVNS. CDR3 length: 15 residues. The CDR3: CASSDRLAGPPFWFF. Here the CDR3 DNA reads TGTGCCAGCAGTGACAGACTAGCGGGACCCCCCTTTTGGTTCTTC.

The rearrangement links TRBV7-2 to TRBJ2-5; D gene ambiguous. The closer fit of TRBJ2-7 to the DNA end suggests the J call may be wrong. Germline V gene data show CDR1 as SGHTA and CDR2 as FQGNSA. This CDR3 is built from 13 residues. CDR3 coding DNA: TGTGCCAGCAGCTTGGACGAGGACTACGAGCAGTACTTC. Translating it yields CASSLDEDYEQYF.

A few counts support this clonotype. The rearrangement uses TRBV29-1 and TRBJ1-5; 7 nucleotides agree with TRBD1. Germline-derived CDR1 and CDR2 are SQVTM and ANQGSEA. The length of the CDR3 is 12 residues. Trimming at V came to 6 bases and at J to 4 bases, leaving 3 bases not matched to a gene. The CDR3, as DNA: TGCAGCGTCCGACAGGGAAATCAGCCCCAGCATTTT. This sequence encodes CSVRQGNQPQHF.

This clonotype was seen a few times. The V call is TRBV12-3 or TRBV12-4, the J call TRBJ2-4; the D gene is possibly TRBD2 (6 bases). The germline V and J ends were trimmed by 5 bases and 14 bases, with 25 bases remaining between them. The length of the CDR3 is 15 residues. This chain's CDR3 is CASSADPGLPSEEYF. The CDR3 DNA reads TGTGCCAGCAGTGCTGATCCGGGACTGCCGTCTGAGGAGTACTTC.

V is TRBV6-5 and J is TRBJ1-2; TRBD1 matches at 7 bases. The CDR3 is 14 amino acids. V dropped 4 bases and J dropped 7; count of bases not matched to a gene: 9. Looked up from germline, CDR1 is MNHEY and CDR2 is SVGAGI. CDR3 DNA sequence: TGTGCCAGCAGTTCCTCACAGGGGTATCGTGGCTACACCTTC. Translation: CASSSSQGYRGYTF.

This clonotype was recorded a few times. The chain links TRBV20-1 to TRBJ2-2, with D possibly TRBD1 on 6 matching bases. The V and J ends lost 6 bases and 4 bases respectively, with 12 bases between them. This CDR3 spans 13 amino acids. Germline loops: CDR1 DFQATT, CDR2 SNEGSKA (reference sequence). For the CDR3, the DNA is TGCAGTGCAAACAGGGTCCTCACCGGGGAGCTGTTTTTT. Translated, it gives CSANRVLTGELFF.

The rearrangement links TRBV7-2 to TRBJ1-2, with 8 positions matching TRBD1. Trimming removed 5 bases from V and 3 bases from J; junction bases left unmatched: 8. CDR1 is SGHTA and CDR2 is FQGNSA in the germline V gene. The CDR3 covers 15 residues. CDR3 sequence: CASSPQGGADYGYTF. DNA of the CDR3: TGTGCCAGCAGCCCACAGGGGGGCGCCGACTATGGCTACACCTTC.

This clonotype was counted between two and nine times. CDR3: CATTSGEETQYF. CDR3 bases: TGTGCCACCACTTCGGGCGAAGAGACCCAGTACTTC. The chain joins TRBV12-3 or TRBV12-4 to TRBJ2-5; D gene ambiguous. This CDR3 has 12 amino acids. V lost 10 bases and J 3 bases, leaving 12 bases between the germline ends.

The genes are TRBV5-5 and TRBJ1-5; no definite D call. V gave up 0 bases and J gave up 4 bases, with 8 bases separating them. In germline, CDR1 is SGHKS, CDR2 YYEKEE (reference sequence). The CDR3 has 14 amino acids. In DNA, the CDR3 is TGTGCCAGCAGCTTGGAACGCCTTAATCAGCCCCAGCATTTT. Protein: CASSLERLNQPQHF.

There are a few counts of this clonotype. CDR3 bases: TGTGCCAGCAGCTGGGGGGAGCAAGAGACCCAGTACTTC. Protein: CASSWGEQETQYF. V and J are TRBV7-9 and TRBJ2-5, with D perhaps matching TRBD2 (6 bases). V dropped 4 bases and J dropped 2 bases, with 8 bases sitting between them. The germline gives CDR1 SEHNR, CDR2 FQNEAQ (reference sequence). The CDR3 is 13 amino acids.

The chain combines TRBV24-1 with TRBJ2-5, with 16 bases matching TRBD2. The DNA end is a closer match to TRBJ2-1, so the J assignment may be wrong. Per germline, CDR1 KGHDR and CDR2 SFDVKD. CDR3 size: 17 residues. The CDR3 reads CATSDDGTSGRADGQFF. The CDR3 region has the DNA TGTGCCACCAGTGATGATGGGACTAGCGGGAGGGCCGATGGGCAGTTCTTC.

Turning to this clonotype: A junction boundary mismatches the germline segment, possibly from a read error. V usage is TRBV4-2 and J usage is TRBJ2-1; D possibly matches TRBD1 or TRBD2 (6 bases each). Germline V gene data show CDR1 as LGHNA and CDR2 as YNFKEQ. The CDR3 extends over 18 amino acids. CDR3 protein: CASSQDGGSPGHINGQFF. CDR3 sequence (DNA): TGTGCCAGCAGCCAAGATGGGGGGTCACCGGGACACATCAATGGGCAGTTCTTC.

This chain uses TRBV29-1 with TRBJ2-1, with D hard to call. The J call is in doubt because the DNA end fits TRBJ2-5 better. Germline V gene sequence: CDR1 SQVTM, CDR2 ANQGSEA. The CDR3 totals 11 residues. CDR3 sequence: CSVILGETQYF. The CDR3 region has the DNA TGCAGCGTTATCTTGGGCGAGACCCAGTACTTC.

This clonotype was observed a few times. This chain uses TRBV27 with TRBJ1-2; weak D call: TRBD1 (5 bases). Germline V lookup: CDR1 MNHEY, CDR2 SMNVEV (reference sequence). Trimming removed 5 bases at V and 2 bases at J, with 18 bases between. The CDR3 spans 16 residues. CDR3 region: CASSIRRDLPNYGYTF. The CDR3, as DNA: TGTGCCAGCAGTATTAGAAGGGACTTACCGAACTATGGCTACACCTTC.

This rearrangement joins TRBV29-1 to TRBJ2-3; D perhaps matches TRBD2 (7 bases). The CDR3 extends over 13 amino acids. V lost 5 bases and J 4 bases, leaving 13 bases between the germline ends. The V gene's germline CDR1 is SQVTM and CDR2 ANQGSEA. CDR3 in amino acids: CSVFGGGADTQYF. CDR3 bases: TGCAGCGTTTTCGGCGGGGGCGCAGATACGCAGTATTTT.

This chain uses TRBV6-6 with TRBJ1-2; the D gene is possibly TRBD1 (5 bases). Germline loops: CDR1 MNHNY, CDR2 SVGAGI (reference sequence). This CDR3 is 17 amino acids long. Trimming took 2 bases from V and 4 from J, leaving 20 bases between them. Here the CDR3 DNA reads TGTGCCAGCAGTTACACAAAGACACGCCAAAGGGGCTATGGCTACACCTTC. It yields the protein CASSYTKTRQRGYGYTF.

As regards this clonotype: A read error may produce the germline difference seen at one junction end. This chain connects TRBV12-3 or TRBV12-4 to TRBJ2-5; D is undetermined. This CDR3 comprises 15 residues. The DNA for the CDR3 is TGTGCCAGCACTTTACCCTCGGGTGGTGTAGAGACCCAGTACTTC. Translation gives CASTLPSGGVETQYF.

This clonotype was seen a handful of times. The chain uses TRBV6-6 and TRBJ2-5, with D unclear. Trimming removed 6 bases from V and 3 bases from J, with 11 bases in between. The CDR3 covers 13 residues. Germline V lookup: CDR1 MNHNY, CDR2 SVGAGI (reference sequence). CDR3 nucleotide sequence: TGTGCCAGCAGACAAGACTGGGAAGAGACCCAGTACTTC. This translates into CASRQDWEETQYF.

This chain connects TRBV6-5 to TRBJ1-2; 12 bases align to TRBD1. CDR1 and CDR2 (germline): MNHEY, SVGAGI. V lost 0 bases and J lost 4; bases outside the gene matches: 3. The length of the CDR3 is 16 residues. The CDR3 reads CASSYSGQGAAYGYTF. The DNA for the CDR3 is TGTGCCAGCAGTTACTCGGGACAGGGGGCAGCCTATGGCTACACCTTC.

This clonotype was detected a few times. In nucleotides, the CDR3 is TGTGCCATCAGTAGGAAGGGGGGAGAGCATCCCACAGATACGCAGTATTTT. Protein: CAISRKGGEHPTDTQYF. The chain employs TRBV10-3 and TRBJ2-3; either TRBD1 or TRBD2 may supply D (6 bases each). Germline lookup yields CDR1 ENHRY and CDR2 SYGVKD. The CDR3 is 17 amino acids. V was trimmed by 5 bases and J by 2 bases, leaving 20 bases between them.

This clonotype appeared a few times. The chain combines TRBV5-1 with TRBJ1-3; D is uncertain. Trimming cost V 2 bases and J 0 bases, with 12 bases left between them. Germline CDR1 is SGHRS and CDR2 is YFSETQ. This CDR3 has 16 amino acids. This CDR3 is CASSFVGGTSGNTIYF. The CDR3 nucleotides are TGCGCCAGCAGCTTTGTCGGCGGAACCTCTGGAAACACCATATATTTT.

There are a few counts of this clonotype. The V call is TRBV28, the J call TRBJ1-1; 9 bases are shared with TRBD1. Germline values: CDR1 MDHEN, CDR2 SYDVKM. This CDR3 has 17 amino acids. V gave up 4 bases and J gave up 6 bases; unmatched junction bases: 15. CDR3 sequence (DNA): TGTGCCAGCAGTTCCAACTACAGGGGGCCGGTGGTCTCTGAAGCTTTCTTT. Protein: CASSSNYRGPVVSEAFF.